This record concerns one TCR beta chain sequence. This sample was taken from a study of control samples from healthy donors and cancer patients. Per the germline V gene, CDR1 is SGHTS and CDR2 is YDEGEE. The V end lost 0 bases, the J end lost 4 bases, and 7 bases lay between the germline ends. The CDR3 extends over 13 amino acids. Method: immunoSEQ multiplex PCR; TCRdb's copy keeps in-frame clones and lacks some. The sample carries 95,000 to 150,000 clones, around 89% recorded once. Sequencing was performed on blood. The TCR originated in a man in his fifties or sixties in good health. The genes are TRBV5-8 and TRBJ2-5; D uncertain. The CDR3 protein is CASSLGAGETQYF. The CDR3 nucleotides read TGTGCCAGCAGCTTGGGGGCCGGAGAGACCCAGTACTTC.